This TCR beta chain came from a study of early T cells in non-severe SARS-CoV-2 infection. Study background: It was bulk RNA from unsorted whole blood that was sequenced, and the chains were unpaired.

Molecules of cDNA were individually given unique molecular identifiers that were attached to them. MiXCR was run by TCRdb on the 5' RACE reads, yielding one entry per CDR3 protein. In the table there are more than 45,000 distinct CDR3 sequences, under 15% of which are singletons. Study outcomes and limitations: A preference for anti-spike CD8 responses marked VDJdb matching, which missed private and CD4 specificities.

In this sample, this clonotype turned up many times. Its target is unknown. Germline CDR1 KGHSH, CDR2 LQKENI. CDR3 length: 12 residues. V was clipped by 5 bases and J by 11 bases, with 15 bases between them. The rearrangement uses TRBV18 and TRBJ1-1; D is ambiguous. The receptor's source is an adult who was a healthcare worker with PCR-confirmed SARS-CoV-2 infection or an uninfected control (not recorded which). Sequencing was performed on whole blood. CDR3 residues: CASSSGHGEAFF. CDR3 DNA sequence: TGTGCCAGCTCATCAGGCCACGGGGAGGCTTTCTTT.